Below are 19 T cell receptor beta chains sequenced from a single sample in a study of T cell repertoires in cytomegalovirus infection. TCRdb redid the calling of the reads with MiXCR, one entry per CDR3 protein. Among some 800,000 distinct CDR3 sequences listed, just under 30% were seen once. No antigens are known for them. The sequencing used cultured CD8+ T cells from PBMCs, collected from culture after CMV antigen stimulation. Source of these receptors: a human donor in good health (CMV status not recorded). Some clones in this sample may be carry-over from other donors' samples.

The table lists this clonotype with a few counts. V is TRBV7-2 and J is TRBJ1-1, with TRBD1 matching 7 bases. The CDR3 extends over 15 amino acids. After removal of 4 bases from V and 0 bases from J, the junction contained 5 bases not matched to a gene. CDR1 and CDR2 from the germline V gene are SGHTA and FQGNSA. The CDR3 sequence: CASSSPGQLNTEAFF. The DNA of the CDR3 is TGTGCCAGCAGCTCCCCGGGACAGTTGAACACTGAAGCTTTCTTT.

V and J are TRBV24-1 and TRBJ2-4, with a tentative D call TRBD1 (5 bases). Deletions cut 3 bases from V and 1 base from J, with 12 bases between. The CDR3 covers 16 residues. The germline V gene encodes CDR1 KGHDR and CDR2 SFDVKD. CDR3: CATSDQGWRAKNIQYF. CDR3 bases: TGTGCCACCAGTGATCAGGGATGGCGGGCCAAAAACATTCAGTACTTC.

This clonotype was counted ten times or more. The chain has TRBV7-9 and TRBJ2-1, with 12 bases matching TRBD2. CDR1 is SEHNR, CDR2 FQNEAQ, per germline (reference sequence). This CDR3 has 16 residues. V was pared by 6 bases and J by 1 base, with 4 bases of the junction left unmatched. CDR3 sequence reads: CASRPTSGGSYNEQFF. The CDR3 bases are TGTGCCAGCAGGCCAACTAGCGGGGGGTCCTACAATGAGCAGTTCTTC.

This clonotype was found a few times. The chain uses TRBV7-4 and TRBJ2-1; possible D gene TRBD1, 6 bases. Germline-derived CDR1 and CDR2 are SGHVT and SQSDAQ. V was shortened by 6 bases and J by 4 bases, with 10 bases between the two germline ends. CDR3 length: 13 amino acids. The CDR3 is CASSSGVYNEQFF. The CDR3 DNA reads TGTGCCAGCAGTTCAGGGGTTTACAATGAGCAGTTCTTC.

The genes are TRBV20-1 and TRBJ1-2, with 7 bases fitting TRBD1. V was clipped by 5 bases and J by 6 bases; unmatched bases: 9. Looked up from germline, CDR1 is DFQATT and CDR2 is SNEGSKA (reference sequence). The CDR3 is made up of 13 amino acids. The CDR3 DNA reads TGCAGTGCTTTTCCGACAGGGAGCCATGGCTACACCTTC. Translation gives CSAFPTGSHGYTF.

The DNA of the CDR3 is TGTGCCAGCAGCTCACAAAGGGGATACCTGCACACAGATACGCAGTATTTT. It specifies CASSSQRGYLHTDTQYF. The chain links TRBV28 to TRBJ2-3; the D gene is possibly TRBD1 (5 bases). This CDR3 contains 17 residues. Germline CDR1 MDHEN, CDR2 SYDVKM. The V end lost 6 bases, the J end lost 2 bases, and 21 bases lay between the germline ends.

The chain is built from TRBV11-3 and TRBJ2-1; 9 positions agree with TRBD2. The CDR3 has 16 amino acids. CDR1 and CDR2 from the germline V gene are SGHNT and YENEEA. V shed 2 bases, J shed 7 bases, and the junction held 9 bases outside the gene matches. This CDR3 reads CASSLRGGGVENEQFF. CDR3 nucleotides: TGTGCCAGCAGCTTAAGAGGCGGGGGGGTGGAGAATGAGCAGTTCTTC. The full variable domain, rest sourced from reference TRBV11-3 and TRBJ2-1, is EAGVVQSPRYKIIEKKQPVAFWCNPISGHNTLYWYLQNLGQGPELLIRYENEEAVDDSQLPKDRFSAERLKGVDSTLKIQPAELGDSAVYLCASSLRGGGVENEQFFGPGTRLTVL.

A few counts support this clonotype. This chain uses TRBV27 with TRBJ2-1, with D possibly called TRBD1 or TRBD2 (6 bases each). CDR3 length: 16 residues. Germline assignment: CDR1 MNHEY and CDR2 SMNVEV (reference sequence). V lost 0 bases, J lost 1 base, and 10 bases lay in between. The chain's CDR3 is CASSLSWRGSYNEQFF. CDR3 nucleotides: TGTGCCAGCAGTTTATCGTGGAGGGGGTCCTACAATGAGCAGTTCTTC.

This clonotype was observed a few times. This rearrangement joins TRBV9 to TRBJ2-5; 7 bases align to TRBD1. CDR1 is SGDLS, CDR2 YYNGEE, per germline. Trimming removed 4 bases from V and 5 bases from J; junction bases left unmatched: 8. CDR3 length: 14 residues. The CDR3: CASSSGGSMETQYF. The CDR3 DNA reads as TGTGCCAGCAGCTCAGGGGGTAGCATGGAGACCCAGTACTTC.

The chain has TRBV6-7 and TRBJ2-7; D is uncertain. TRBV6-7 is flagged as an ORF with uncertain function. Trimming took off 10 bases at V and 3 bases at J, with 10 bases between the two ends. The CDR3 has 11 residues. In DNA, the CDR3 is TGTGCCAACAAGAACAGCTACGAGCAGTACTTC. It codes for CANKNSYEQYF.

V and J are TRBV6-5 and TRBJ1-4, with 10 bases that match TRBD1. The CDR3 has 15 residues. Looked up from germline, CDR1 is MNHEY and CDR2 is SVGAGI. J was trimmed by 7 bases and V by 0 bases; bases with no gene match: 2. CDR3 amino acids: CASSYSTGGSEKLFF. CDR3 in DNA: TGTGCCAGCAGTTACTCGACAGGGGGCAGTGAAAAACTGTTTTTT.

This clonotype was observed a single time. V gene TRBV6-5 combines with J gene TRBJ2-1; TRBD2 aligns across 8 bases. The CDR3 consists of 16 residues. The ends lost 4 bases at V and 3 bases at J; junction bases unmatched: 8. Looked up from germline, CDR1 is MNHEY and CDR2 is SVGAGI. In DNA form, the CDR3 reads TGTGCCAGCAGTTTCGGGGGGGGTATTTTCTACAATGAGCAGTTCTTC. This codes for CASSFGGGIFYNEQFF.

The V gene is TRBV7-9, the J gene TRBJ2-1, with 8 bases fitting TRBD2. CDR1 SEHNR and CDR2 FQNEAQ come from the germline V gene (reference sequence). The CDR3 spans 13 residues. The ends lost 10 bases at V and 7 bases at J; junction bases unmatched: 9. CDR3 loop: CATEGTSMNEQFF. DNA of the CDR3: TGTGCCACGGAAGGGACTAGTATGAATGAGCAGTTCTTC.

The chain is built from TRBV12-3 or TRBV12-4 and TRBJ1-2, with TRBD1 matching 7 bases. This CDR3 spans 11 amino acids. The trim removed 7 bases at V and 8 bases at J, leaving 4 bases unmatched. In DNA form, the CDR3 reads TGTGCCAGCAACGACAGGGACGGCTACACCTTC. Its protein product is CASNDRDGYTF.

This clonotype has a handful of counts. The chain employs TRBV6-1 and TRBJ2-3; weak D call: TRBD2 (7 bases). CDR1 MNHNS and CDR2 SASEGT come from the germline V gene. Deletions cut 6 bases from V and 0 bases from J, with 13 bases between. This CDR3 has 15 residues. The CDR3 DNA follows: TGTGCCAGCAGGAGGGGGGGGTTTAGCACAGATACGCAGTATTTT. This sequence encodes CASRRGGFSTDTQYF.

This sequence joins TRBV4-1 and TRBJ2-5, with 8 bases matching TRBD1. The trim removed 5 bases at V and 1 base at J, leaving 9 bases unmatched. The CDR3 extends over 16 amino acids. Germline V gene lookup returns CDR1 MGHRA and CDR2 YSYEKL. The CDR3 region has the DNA TGCGCCAGCAGCGAAAGTCCCGGGACAGGCCAAGAGACCCAGTACTTC. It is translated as CASSESPGTGQETQYF.

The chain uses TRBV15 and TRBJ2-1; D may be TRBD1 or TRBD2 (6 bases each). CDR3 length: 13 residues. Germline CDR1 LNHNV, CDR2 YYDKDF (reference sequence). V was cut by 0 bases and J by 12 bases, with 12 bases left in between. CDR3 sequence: CATSRDRRGPQFF. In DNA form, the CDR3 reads TGTGCCACCAGCAGAGATCGACGGGGGCCGCAGTTCTTC.

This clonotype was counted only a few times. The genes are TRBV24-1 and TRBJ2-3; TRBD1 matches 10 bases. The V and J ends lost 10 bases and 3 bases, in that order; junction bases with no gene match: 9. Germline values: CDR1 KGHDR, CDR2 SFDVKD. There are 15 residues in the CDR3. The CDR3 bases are TGTGCCACAGGGACAGGGGACAGTATTACAGATACGCAGTATTTT. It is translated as CATGTGDSITDTQYF.

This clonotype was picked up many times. CDR3 nucleotide sequence: TGTGCCAGCAGCTGGACTAGCGGGGGGATTTACGAGCAGTACGTC. Translating it yields CASSWTSGGIYEQYV. The chain joins TRBV7-2 to TRBJ2-7; 14 bases line up with TRBD2. V lost 4 bases and J lost 4; bases outside the gene matches: 3. This CDR3 comprises 15 residues. CDR1 is SGHTA and CDR2 is FQGNSA in the germline V gene.